This TCR beta chain was obtained from a study of shared clonotypes between healthy human individuals. About the study: Per donor, three plates held CD4 naive cells, three held CD4 memory, two held CD8 naive and one held CD8 memory.

Here immunoSEQ multiplex PCR was the method, and the copy in TCRdb shows in-frame clones only, minus some. The sample has more than 150,000 clones, 90% to 95% seen once. Germline V CDR1 and CDR2: SGHNT, YYREEE (reference sequence). V shed 4 bases and J 2 bases; nucleotides not matched to a gene: 6. The CDR3 extends over 16 amino acids. The material sequenced was naive CD4+ T cells sorted from blood. Subset given: CD45RA+ positively selected. The rearrangement joins TRBV5-4 to TRBJ2-5; TRBD2 aligns across 12 bases. The sequence derives from a woman younger than 45 in good health. The CDR3 here is CASSLGLAGLQETQYF. The CDR3 region has the DNA TGTGCCAGCAGCCTCGGACTAGCGGGGCTGCAAGAGACCCAGTACTTC. Looking up the rest from reference TRBV5-4 and TRBJ2-5 gives the full variable domain: ETGVTQSPTHLIKTRGQQVTLRCSSQSGHNTVSWYQQALGQGPQFIFQYYREEENGRGNFPPRFSGLQFPNYSSELNVNALELDDSALYLCASSLGLAGLQETQYFGPGTRLLVL.